These 19 T cell receptor beta chains were all obtained from the same sample, sequenced in a study of Ad26.COV2.S vaccination and SARS-CoV-2 variants. Indicated treatment: about 20 received Ad26.COV2.S at low or high dose, single or two shots; several received placebo; per-sample allocation not given. Sampling was done on day 63 after the first vaccine or placebo injection. TCRdb's copy holds only in-frame clones and misses some; the assay was immunoSEQ multiplex PCR. The sample carries some 370,000 clones, 83% recorded once. This sample comprised peripheral blood, obtained in a trial of Ad26.COV2.S vaccine versus placebo. The source is a person aged 18-60 years who received the Ad26.COV2.S COVID-19 vaccine or a placebo.

The chain recombines TRBV30 with TRBJ1-3; TRBD1 agrees at 7 bases. The CDR3 has 18 amino acids. The germline CDR1 and CDR2 sequences are GTSNPN and SVGIG (reference sequence). With V trimmed by 1 base and J by 0 bases, 12 bases remained unmatched. CDR3 amino acids: CAWSAGTALPFSGNTIYF. In DNA, the CDR3 is TGTGCCTGGAGTGCCGGGACAGCGCTACCTTTCTCTGGAAACACCATATATTTT. The variable domain in full, completed from reference TRBV30 and TRBJ1-3, reads SQTIHQWPATLVQPVGSPLSLECTVEGTSNPNLYWYRQAAGRGLQLLFYSVGIGQISSEVPQNLSASRPQDRQFILSSKKLLLSDSGFYLCAWSAGTALPFSGNTIYFGEGSWLTVV.

The CDR3 DNA is TGCGCCAGCAGCCAAGGTAGCGGAGACTACGAGCAGTACTTC. It codes for CASSQGSGDYEQYF. The chain links TRBV4-1 to TRBJ2-7; D perhaps matches TRBD2 (6 bases). This CDR3 is 14 amino acids long. The V and J ends lost 1 base and 3 bases respectively, with 10 bases between them. Germline lookup yields CDR1 MGHRA and CDR2 YSYEKL.

CDR3 amino acids: CASSLYRAAGELFF. Written as DNA, the CDR3 is TGTGCCAGCAGTTTATACAGGGCAGCCGGGGAGCTGTTTTTT. The chain is built from TRBV27 and TRBJ2-2, with D possibly TRBD1 on 6 matching bases. Germline values: CDR1 MNHEY, CDR2 SMNVEV (reference sequence). Trimming cost V 1 base and J 6 bases, with 9 bases left between them. The CDR3 loop spans 14 amino acids.

V is TRBV6-2 or TRBV6-3 and J is TRBJ2-5, with D possibly TRBD2 on 6 matching bases. Germline-derived CDR1 and CDR2 are MNHEY and SVGEGT. This CDR3 spans 13 amino acids. V lost 1 base to trimming and J lost 6 bases, with 9 bases between them. CDR3 in DNA: TGTGCCAGCAGTTACTATGCGGGGAAGACCCAGTACTTC. As protein: CASSYYAGKTQYF.

This clone occurred a few times. The rearrangement joins TRBV2 to TRBJ1-2; D is unresolved. The CDR3 contains 13 residues. CDR1 and CDR2 from the germline V gene are SNHLY and FYNNEI. The V end was cut by 1 base, the J end by 4 bases, with 7 bases between. CDR3 DNA sequence: TGTGCCAGCAGTGAAGAACAGCTCTATGGCTACACCTTC. It is translated as CASSEEQLYGYTF. The variable domain in full, completed from reference TRBV2 and TRBJ1-2, reads EPEVTQTPSHQVTQMGQEVILRCVPISNHLYFYWYRQILGQKVEFLVSFYNNEISEKSEIFDDQFSVERPDGSNFTLKIRSTKLEDSAMYFCASSEEQLYGYTFGSGTRLTVV.

The chain recombines TRBV7-2 with TRBJ1-6, with TRBD1 matching 7 bases. The CDR3 loop spans 15 amino acids. Germline CDR1 SGHTA, CDR2 FQGNSA. After removal of 2 bases from V and 7 bases from J, the junction contained 5 bases not matched to a gene. The CDR3 sequence: CASSLLGQINSPLHF. CDR3 sequence (DNA): TGTGCCAGCAGCTTATTGGGACAGATCAATTCACCCCTCCACTTT.

To note about this clone: The identical CDR3 is also encoded by other nucleotide sequences in the sample. The chain carries TRBV29-1 and TRBJ2-5; D is ambiguous. The germline CDR1 and CDR2 sequences are SQVTM and ANQGSEA. The V and J ends lost 3 bases and 5 bases respectively, with 10 bases between them. The length of the CDR3 is 12 residues. CDR3 loop: CSVDPAGETQYF. The CDR3 DNA is TGCAGCGTTGACCCCGCCGGGGAGACCCAGTACTTC. Using reference TRBV29-1 and TRBJ2-5 for the parts outside the CDR3, the full variable domain is SAVISQKPSRDICQRGTSLTIQCQVDSQVTMMFWYRQQPGQSLTLIATANQGSEATYESGFVIDKFPISRPNLTFSTLTVSNMSPEDSSIYLCSVDPAGETQYFGPGTRLLVL.

This clone was counted a single time. The chain joins TRBV19 to TRBJ2-1; weak D call: TRBD2 (6 bases). Germline CDR1 is LNHDA and CDR2 is SQIVND (reference sequence). Trimming left V 5 bases short and J 5 bases short, with 13 bases between. The CDR3 totals 14 residues. In nucleotides, the CDR3 is TGTGCCAGTAGTTGGGGCGGGACCCACAATGAGCAGTTCTTC. Residues: CASSWGGTHNEQFF.

This clone came up once. J is TRBJ1-1 and V is TRBV5-1, with D tentatively TRBD1 (5 bases). CDR1 is SGHRS, CDR2 YFSETQ, per germline. There are 13 residues in the CDR3. V was trimmed by 3 bases and J by 4 bases, leaving 10 bases between them. Here the CDR3 reads CASSWGKTTEAFF. The CDR3 nucleotides read TGCGCCAGCAGCTGGGGCAAGACCACTGAAGCTTTCTTT.

Here the CDR3 reads CSVGRGSVQYF. The CDR3 DNA follows: TGCAGCGTTGGCAGGGGGTCAGTGCAGTACTTC. The chain is built from TRBV29-1 and TRBJ2-7; 7 bases line up with TRBD1. CDR3 length equals 11 residues. CDR1 is SQVTM, CDR2 ANQGSEA, per germline. After removal of 4 bases from V and 9 bases from J, the junction contained 6 bases not matched to a gene.

This clone was recorded once. This rearrangement joins TRBV18 to TRBJ2-7; tentatively, D is TRBD1 (6 bases). In germline, CDR1 is KGHSH, CDR2 LQKENI. Trimming took off 2 bases at V and 3 bases at J, with 17 bases between the two ends. The CDR3 sequence is 16 residues long. CDR3: CASSPFIRDNFYEQYF. Here the CDR3 DNA reads TGTGCCAGCTCACCATTTATTAGGGACAACTTCTACGAGCAGTACTTC.

V usage is TRBV2 and J usage is TRBJ1-6, with D possibly TRBD1 on 6 matching bases. The CDR3 consists of 10 residues. Germline CDR1 SNHLY, CDR2 FYNNEI. V lost 6 bases to trimming and J lost 17 bases, with 11 bases between them. CDR3 loop: CASRSTGVHF. The CDR3 nucleotides are TGTGCCAGCAGATCGACAGGAGTCCACTTT.

The chain uses TRBV7-8 and TRBJ1-5, with 10 bases lining up with TRBD1. This CDR3 comprises 14 residues. V dropped 8 bases and J dropped 7; count of bases not matched to a gene: 8. Germline V lookup: CDR1 SGHVS, CDR2 FQNEAQ. Written as DNA, the CDR3 is TGTGCCAGCGCCTCGACAGGGGGCTGGCAGCCCCAGCATTTT. This encodes CASASTGGWQPQHF.

This sequence joins TRBV5-1 and TRBJ2-1; 9 nucleotides match TRBD1. Germline-derived CDR1 and CDR2 are SGHRS and YFSETQ. The CDR3 sequence is 14 residues long. V trimming: 4 bases; J trimming: 4 bases; junction bases outside the gene matches: 3. CDR3 residues: CASSEGQGYNEQFF. The CDR3 DNA sequence: TGCGCCAGCAGCGAAGGACAGGGGTACAATGAGCAGTTCTTC.

The V gene is TRBV7-8, the J gene TRBJ1-1; D unresolved. The CDR3 has 14 amino acids. Trimming pared 1 base from V and 3 bases from J, leaving 9 bases between. Per the germline V gene, CDR1 is SGHVS and CDR2 is FQNEAQ. The CDR3, as DNA: TGTGCCAGCAGCTTAGAACGTGCGTACACTGAAGCTTTCTTT. Translating gives CASSLERAYTEAFF.

The V call is TRBV5-4, the J call TRBJ2-7; 10 bases are a match to TRBD2. Looked up from germline, CDR1 is SGHNT and CDR2 is YYREEE (reference sequence). Trimming cost V 4 bases and J 0 bases; bases outside gene matches: 4. This CDR3 is built from 15 residues. The CDR3 here is CASSDGLAASYEQYF. The CDR3 DNA follows: TGTGCCAGCAGCGACGGACTAGCGGCCTCCTACGAGCAGTACTTC.

V is TRBV2 and J is TRBJ2-7; 10 bases are shared with TRBD1. V lost 8 bases and J lost 4; bases outside the gene matches: 5. Germline CDR1 reads SNHLY; CDR2 reads FYNNEI. The CDR3 covers 13 residues. The CDR3 here is CASVRDRGYEQYF. As DNA, the CDR3 is TGTGCCAGCGTTCGGGACAGGGGTTACGAGCAGTACTTC.

This rearrangement joins TRBV14 to TRBJ2-1, with unresolved D. Trimming left V 2 bases short and J 7 bases short, with 24 bases between. The CDR3 contains 18 residues. Looked up from germline, CDR1 is SGHDN and CDR2 is FVKESK. This CDR3 reads CASSQSSRSAPTWNEQFF. The CDR3 DNA reads as TGTGCCAGCAGCCAATCATCGAGGAGCGCCCCTACCTGGAATGAGCAGTTCTTC.

This clone was counted between two and nine times. This sequence joins TRBV6-5 and TRBJ1-2; possible D gene TRBD1, 5 bases. V lost 2 bases, J lost 0 bases, and 10 bases lay in between. The CDR3 sequence is 15 residues long. CDR1 is MNHEY, CDR2 SVGAGI, per germline. CDR3 loop: CASSYGGEANYGYTF. The CDR3 DNA reads TGTGCCAGCAGTTACGGGGGAGAGGCTAACTATGGCTACACCTTC.